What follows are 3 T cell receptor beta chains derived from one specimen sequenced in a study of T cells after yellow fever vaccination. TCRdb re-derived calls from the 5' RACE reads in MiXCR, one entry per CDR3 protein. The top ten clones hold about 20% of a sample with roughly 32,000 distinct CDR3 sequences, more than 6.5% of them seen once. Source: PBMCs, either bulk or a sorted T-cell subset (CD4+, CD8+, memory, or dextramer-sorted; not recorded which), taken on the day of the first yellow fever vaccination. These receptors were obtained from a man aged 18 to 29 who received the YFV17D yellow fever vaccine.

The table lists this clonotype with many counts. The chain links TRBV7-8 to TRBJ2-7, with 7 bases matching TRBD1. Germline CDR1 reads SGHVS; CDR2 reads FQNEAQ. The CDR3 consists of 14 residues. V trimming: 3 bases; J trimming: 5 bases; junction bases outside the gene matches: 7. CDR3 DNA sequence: TGTGCCAGCAGCTTGAGAAACAGGGGAAACGAGCAGTACGTC. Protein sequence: CASSLRNRGNEQYV.

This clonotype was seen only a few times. CDR3 nucleotide sequence: TGTGCCAGCAGCCCCCCCTGGCCCCCGGTGGGGACCCAGTACTTC. Translated: CASSPPWPPVGTQYF. This rearrangement joins TRBV7-9 to TRBJ2-5; no clear D. With 5 bases removed from V and 7 bases from J, the gap between germline ends came to 20 bases. Per germline, CDR1 SEHNR and CDR2 FQNEAQ (reference sequence). The CDR3 loop spans 15 amino acids.

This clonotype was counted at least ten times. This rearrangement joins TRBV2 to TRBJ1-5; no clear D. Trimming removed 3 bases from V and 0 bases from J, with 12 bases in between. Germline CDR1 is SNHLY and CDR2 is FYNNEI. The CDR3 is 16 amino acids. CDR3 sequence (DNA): TGTGCCAGCAGTGATAGGGTCCTTTATAGCAATCAGCCCCAGCATTTT. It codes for CASSDRVLYSNQPQHF.